These T cell receptor beta chains were read from a single sample in a study of blood T cells in healthy people across ages. TCRdb called the 5' RACE reads again in MiXCR, with one record for every CDR3 protein. The table includes hundreds of thousands of distinct CDR3 sequences, around 31% detected once. The specimen sequenced was blood. The source is a woman older than 75 in good health. The CDR3 runs from the conserved cysteine through the conserved F or W. A D gene is named only where the DNA matches it firmly. The size entry is marked missing in some rows and otherwise reads once, few, many or a size class.

J	size	V	D	CDR3	DNA
TRBJ2-5	once	TRBV29-1	-	CSGEGRETQYF	TGCAGCGGAGAGGGGAGGGAGACCCAGTACTTC
TRBJ2-3	few	TRBV19	-	CASSMAGFSTDTQYF	TGTGCCAGTAGTATGGCGGGGTTTAGCACAGATACGCAGTATTTT
TRBJ2-1	-	TRBV6-5	-	CASSGEGNEQFF	TGTGCCAGCAGTGGAGAGGGCAATGAGCAGTTCTTC
TRBJ2-7	-	TRBV12-3/TRBV12-4	-	CASSCGTRYNEQYF	TGTGCCAGCAGTTGCGGGACACGATACAATGAGCAGTACTTC
TRBJ2-2	-	TRBV6-5	TRBD1	CASSRSRLGGTGVLFF	TGTGCCAGCAGCCGCTCTAGGTTAGGGGGCACCGGGGTGCTGTTTTTT
TRBJ1-5	few	TRBV7-2	-	CASSATDRQANQPQHF	TGTGCCAGCAGCGCAACGGACAGACAAGCCAATCAGCCCCAGCATTTT
TRBJ2-3	few	TRBV2	-	CASSGAGGDTQYF	TGTGCCAGCAGTGGGGCAGGGGGGGATACGCAGTATTTT
TRBJ2-7	-	TRBV12-3/TRBV12-4	-	CASSLAQGIGYNEQYF	TGTGCCAGCAGTTTAGCGCAAGGAATAGGCTACAATGAGCAGTACTTC
TRBJ1-1	-	TRBV29-1	-	CSVEYGSPEAFF	TGCAGCGTTGAATATGGTTCACCTGAAGCTTTCTTT
TRBJ2-1	few	TRBV20-1	-	CSARALVSYNEQFF	TGCAGTGCTAGAGCGTTAGTATCCTACAATGAGCAGTTCTTC
TRBJ1-2	-	TRBV20-1	TRBD1	CSARRTGIGYTF	TGCAGTGCTAGAAGGACAGGGATCGGCTACACCTTC
TRBJ2-3	many	TRBV2	-	CASSEEQTFTDTQYF	TGTGCCAGCAGTGAAGAACAGACTTTCACAGATACGCAGTATTTT
TRBJ1-1	many	TRBV29-1	-	CSVTVRNTEAFF	TGCAGCGTGACAGTTCGGAACACTGAAGCTTTCTTT
TRBJ1-2	many	TRBV2	TRBD1	CASRDGTVVYGYTF	TGTGCCAGCAGGGATGGGACAGTTGTCTATGGCTACACCTTC
TRBJ2-7	few	TRBV6-1	-	CASSEPGHPTSYNEQYF	TGTGCCAGCAGTGAACCAGGACATCCGACCTCCTACAATGAGCAGTACTTC
TRBJ1-1	many	TRBV7-2	TRBD1	CASSGQRGLTEAFF	TGTGCCAGCAGCGGACAAAGGGGGCTCACTGAAGCTTTCTTT
TRBJ1-1	few	TRBV30	-	CAWSPTQGEAFF	TGTGCCTGGAGTCCGACCCAGGGTGAAGCTTTCTTT
TRBJ2-3	-	TRBV20-1	TRBD1	CSARHRTGYTDTQYF	TGCAGTGCCCGCCACCGGACAGGGTACACAGATACGCAGTATTTT
TRBJ1-6	many	TRBV4-2	-	CASSQDTQGDNSPLHF	TGTGCCAGCAGCCAAGATACACAGGGCGATAATTCACCCCTCCACTTT
TRBJ2-7	-	TRBV3-1	-	CANSHIYEQYF	TGTGCCAACAGCCACATCTACGAGCAGTACTTC
TRBJ1-1	many	TRBV6-5	-	CASRTTDAYTEAFF	TGTGCCAGCAGAACCACTGACGCGTACACTGAAGCTTTCTTT
TRBJ2-1	many	TRBV2	TRBD2	CASTRNGLAVYNEQFF	TGTGCCAGCACCCGAAACGGACTAGCGGTCTACAATGAGCAGTTCTTC
TRBJ1-5	-	TRBV12-3/TRBV12-4	TRBD1	CASSRKGTGYQPQHF	TGTGCCAGCAGTCGCAAAGGGACAGGGTATCAGCCCCAGCATTTT
TRBJ1-5	-	TRBV6-1	-	CASRQGCGQPQHF	TGTGCCAGCAGGCAAGGATGTGGTCAGCCCCAGCATTTT
TRBJ2-7	many	TRBV11-2	TRBD2	CASSLDGEGTYEQYF	TGTGCCAGCAGCTTAGATGGGGAGGGAACCTACGAGCAGTACTTC
TRBJ1-6	many	TRBV12-3/TRBV12-4	TRBD1	CASSFPTGGRSYNSPLHF	TGTGCCAGCAGTTTCCCTACAGGGGGCAGGTCCTATAATTCACCCCTCCACTTT
TRBJ1-1	-	TRBV7-8	TRBD1	CASSQDREGAFF	TGTGCCAGCAGCCAGGACAGGGAGGGAGCTTTCTTT
TRBJ2-7	-	TRBV27	TRBD1	CAGSLSPGTGFEQYF	TGTGCCGGCAGTCTCTCCCCTGGGACAGGCTTCGAGCAGTACTTC